Below, 10 T cell receptor beta chains from the same sample are listed, as sequenced in a study of T-cell memory formation after mild COVID-19. TCRdb ran MiXCR on the 5' RACE reads and lists one entry per CDR3 protein. The sample carries under 300,000 distinct CDR3 sequences, 7.5% to 9.5% recorded once. The source material was PBMCs or a T cell subset sorted from them (not recorded which). The receptors here all came from a man aged 18 to 29 who had mild COVID-19 (a few samples of this study predate the infection). Cell type and time point are not known.

This clonotype was seen only a few times. V and J are TRBV12-3 or TRBV12-4 and TRBJ1-2; D not resolved. The CDR3 is made up of 11 amino acids. V lost 7 bases and J 4 bases, leaving 7 bases between the germline ends. CDR3 nucleotide sequence: TGTGCCAGCAAAGGGATCTATGGCTACACCTTC. Amino acid sequence: CASKGIYGYTF.

This rearrangement joins TRBV20-1 to TRBJ1-3; D gene ambiguous. V lost 0 bases to trimming and J lost 0 bases, with 9 bases between them. The CDR3 runs to 15 residues. Germline CDR1 is DFQATT and CDR2 is SNEGSKA (reference sequence). For the CDR3, the DNA is TGCAGTGCTAGAGACCTGACGGTCTCTGGAAACACCATATATTTT. Translated: CSARDLTVSGNTIYF.

V is TRBV4-2 and J is TRBJ2-5; D is unresolved. The CDR3 sequence is 15 residues long. With 0 bases removed from V and 1 base from J, the gap between germline ends came to 9 bases. Per germline, CDR1 LGHNA and CDR2 YNFKEQ. In nucleotides, the CDR3 is TGTGCCAGCAGCCAAGAGCATCCGGTCCAAGAGACCCAGTACTTC. Encoded protein: CASSQEHPVQETQYF.

This clonotype was counted a few times. The J gene is TRBJ1-2, the V gene TRBV6-2 or TRBV6-3; 9 nucleotides align to TRBD1. CDR1 is MNHEY and CDR2 is SVGEGT in the germline V gene. V trimming: 6 bases; J trimming: 4 bases; junction bases outside the gene matches: 6. This CDR3 is 14 amino acids long. Written as DNA, the CDR3 is TGTGCCAGCAGGCGTGGACAGGGGTCCTATGGCTACACCTTC. Translating gives CASRRGQGSYGYTF.

This clonotype showed up just a few times. This chain joins TRBV10-3 and TRBJ1-1; TRBD1 agrees at 10 bases. CDR1 is ENHRY, CDR2 SYGVKD, per germline. This CDR3 is built from 14 residues. V dropped 5 bases and J dropped 3; count of bases not matched to a gene: 3. This CDR3 is CAISPGQGYTEAFF. The CDR3 coding sequence is TGTGCCATCAGTCCGGGACAGGGGTACACTGAAGCTTTCTTT.

The chain uses TRBV4-3 and TRBJ2-7; 8 nucleotides match TRBD2. The CDR3 has 13 amino acids. V trimming: 1 base; J trimming: 9 bases; junction bases outside the gene matches: 5. Germline assignment: CDR1 LGHNA and CDR2 YSLEER. This CDR3 is CASSQVAGGRQYV. In DNA form, the CDR3 reads TGCGCCAGCAGCCAAGTCGCGGGAGGTAGGCAGTACGTC.

This clonotype occurred a few times. In nucleotides, the CDR3 is TGTGCCAGCAGTTTATGGAGGGGTAGCGGGGGGACCGAAGAAAGCACAGATACGCAGTATTTT. Translation gives CASSLWRGSGGTEESTDTQYF. This chain uses TRBV28 with TRBJ2-3; 10 bases match TRBD2. This CDR3 comprises 21 residues. Germline trimming cut 0 bases from V and 0 bases from J; bases unmatched to any gene: 15. The germline V gene has CDR1 MDHEN and CDR2 SYDVKM.

This clonotype was observed a few times. The J gene is TRBJ2-5, the V gene TRBV5-1, with TRBD1 matching over 11 bases. This CDR3 spans 15 amino acids. Germline V gene sequence: CDR1 SGHRS, CDR2 YFSETQ. The ends lost 2 bases at V and 7 bases at J; junction bases unmatched: 7. The CDR3 is CASSFGQGALGTQYF. The DNA of the CDR3 is TGCGCCAGCAGCTTCGGACAGGGGGCCCTTGGGACCCAGTACTTC.

This clonotype was counted many times. CDR3 coding DNA: TGCAGCGCCTCCAGGGAGGGGAACACTGAAGCTTTCTTT. It translates to CSASREGNTEAFF. The chain is built from TRBV29-1 and TRBJ1-1; a weak D match, TRBD1 (5 bases). Deletions cut 7 bases from V and 1 base from J, with 13 bases between. CDR3 length: 13 amino acids. Looked up from germline, CDR1 is SQVTM and CDR2 is ANQGSEA.

This clonotype was seen many times. The V call is TRBV4-3, the J call TRBJ2-5; D perhaps matches TRBD2 (6 bases). CDR1 is LGHNA and CDR2 is YSLEER in the germline V gene. V was pared by 0 bases and J by 5 bases, with 13 bases between. This CDR3 spans 15 amino acids. CDR3: CASSQDPLAPETQYF. In DNA, the CDR3 is TGCGCCAGCAGCCAAGATCCCCTAGCGCCGGAGACCCAGTACTTC.